This T cell receptor (beta chain) was captured by sequencing in a study of blood T cell repertoires in COVID-19. Study details: The study drew acute and convalescent COVID-19 samples from the United States, Italy and Spain. The cDNA or gDNA used as material had been derived from T cells, B-cell-depleted T cells, or PBMCs.

The germline V gene encodes CDR1 MNHEY and CDR2 SVGAGI. Trimming shortened V by 7 bases and J by 0 bases, and 12 bases separated the two germline ends. The CDR3 is 14 amino acids. As handled by the study authors: Using reference gene primer amplification, nucleated cell counts were estimated. The repertoire was sequenced with immunoSEQ multiplex PCR; TCRdb's copy has only in-frame clones and lacks some. V and J calls and clone size are those listed in that table; D and trimming were worked out from the DNA. The sample yields 310,000 or so clones, roughly 87% seen once. This chain joins TRBV6-5 and TRBJ1-1, with D tentatively TRBD1 (5 bases). The material sequenced was peripheral blood. This sequence was found in a man aged 25 to 40 with COVID-19, enrolled during active disease. CDR3 region: CASTSTEVNTEAFF. The CDR3 DNA follows: TGTGCCAGCACTTCGACAGAGGTGAACACTGAAGCTTTCTTT.